The following is a T cell receptor (beta chain) sequence with its context. The read falls 3 residues short of the CDR3 end, and the missing part is taken from the germline J gene. This record comes from a study of T cells in women clearing cervical HPV infection. In the study overall: No precancer developed; the control's incident HPV16 infection cleared within 12 months. Case blood was drawn a median about 23 weeks after lesion detection.

There are 16 residues in the CDR3. CDR1 is GTSNPN and CDR2 is SVGIG in the germline V gene (reference sequence). Genomic DNA, averaging about 1,300 ng per sample, yielded TCR beta CDR3 via immunoSEQ. Assay: immunoSEQ multiplex PCR; the TCRdb copy retains only in-frame clones and omits some. Found here are 15,000 to 20,000 clones; the top ten clones hold about a sixth. Specimen: blood buffy coat. V is TRBV30 and J is TRBJ1-2; 12 positions agree with TRBD1. This TCR came from a woman aged 18 to 69 with a cervical HPV16 infection that either progressed to CIN3+ or cleared (not recorded which). The DNA read from the CDR3 is TGTGCCTGGACCTCCGGGACAGGGGGCTCAGTCCAGGGC. Its translation is CAWTSGTGGSVQG. The CDR3 in full is CAWTSGTGGSVQGYTF. The variable domain in full, with the rest retrieved from reference TRBV30 and TRBJ1-2, is SQTIHQWPATLVQPVGSPLSLECTVEGTSNPNLYWYRQAAGRGLQLLFYSVGIGQISSEVPQNLSASRPQDRQFILSSKKLLLSDSGFYLCAWTSGTGGSVQGYTFGSGTRLTVV.